This T cell receptor (beta chain) stems from a study of blood T cell repertoires in COVID-19. Study summary: The United States, Italy and Spain supplied acute and convalescent COVID-19 samples. PBMCs, B-cell-depleted T cells, or T cells were the source of the cDNA or gDNA that made up the material.

The germline CDR1 and CDR2 sequences are MGHRA and YSYEKL. CDR3 size: 15 residues. The ends lost 3 bases at V and 5 bases at J; junction bases unmatched: 9. Produced via immunoSEQ multiplex PCR; TCRdb's table is partial and in-frame only. The repertoire has 70,000 to 90,000 clones, around 86% of them found once; the top ten carry 8%. The sequencing sample was made of peripheral blood. This chain joins TRBV4-1 and TRBJ2-5; 7 bases are a match to TRBD1. This receptor was obtained from an elderly man with active or convalescent COVID-19. CDR3 nucleotides: TGCGCCAGCAGCCAGACAGGGACCTATAAGGAGACCCAGTACTTC. This codes for CASSQTGTYKETQYF.